This is a list of T cell receptor beta chains from one sample in a study of shared clonotypes between healthy human individuals. TCRdb's copy holds only in-frame clones and misses some; the assay was immunoSEQ multiplex PCR. Among some 2 million clones listed, around 96% were seen once. The specimen was naive CD8+ T cells sorted from blood. Receptor source: a man younger than 35 in good health. Both conserved end residues are part of each CDR3. Fields, in order: clone size, CDR3 length, J gene, D gene, V gene, CDR3 DNA, CDR3 protein. A D gene is named only where the DNA matches it firmly. The size field is filled for only some rows; it gives once, few, many or a size class.

clone size: .; CDR3 length: 13; J gene: TRBJ1-2; D gene: TRBD1; V gene: TRBV6-5; CDR3 DNA: TGTGCCAGCAGACTCGGGACAGGGTATGGCTACACCTTC; CDR3 protein: CASRLGTGYGYTF
clone size: .; CDR3 length: 12; J gene: TRBJ2-7; D gene: .; V gene: TRBV5-1; CDR3 DNA: TGCGCCAGCGGGACCGACTTCTACGAGCAGTACTTC; CDR3 protein: CASGTDFYEQYF
clone size: .; CDR3 length: 17; J gene: TRBJ2-1; D gene: TRBD2; V gene: TRBV7-9; CDR3 DNA: TGTGCCAGCAGAAAAGGAATAGCGGGAGGCCCCTCGAATGAGCAGTTCTTC; CDR3 protein: CASRKGIAGGPSNEQFF
clone size: .; CDR3 length: 16; J gene: TRBJ1-6; D gene: .; V gene: TRBV9; CDR3 DNA: TGTGCCAGCAGCCCCACAGGAACCTCCATAATTTCACCCCTCCACTTT; CDR3 protein: CASSPTGTSIISPLHF
clone size: .; CDR3 length: 13; J gene: TRBJ2-5; D gene: .; V gene: TRBV10-3; CDR3 DNA: TGTGCCATCAGCAGGGTCCGGGGGGAGACCCAGTACTTC; CDR3 protein: CAISRVRGETQYF
clone size: .; CDR3 length: 13; J gene: TRBJ2-7; D gene: .; V gene: TRBV29-1; CDR3 DNA: TGCAGCGTTGAAACAGGTTCCTCCTACGAGCAGTACTTC; CDR3 protein: CSVETGSSYEQYF
clone size: .; CDR3 length: 15; J gene: TRBJ2-3; D gene: TRBD1; V gene: TRBV2; CDR3 DNA: TGTGCCAGCAGTATCACAGGGGGCGGCACAGATACGCAGTATTTT; CDR3 protein: CASSITGGGTDTQYF
clone size: once; CDR3 length: 14; J gene: TRBJ1-2; D gene: TRBD1; V gene: TRBV30; CDR3 DNA: TGTGCCTGGAGTGTGGCGGACAGGGCTTGGGGCTACACCTTC; CDR3 protein: CAWSVADRAWGYTF
clone size: .; CDR3 length: 14; J gene: TRBJ2-2; D gene: .; V gene: TRBV5-6; CDR3 DNA: TGTGCCAGCAGCTTAGGACCTAACACCGGGGAGCTGTTTTTT; CDR3 protein: CASSLGPNTGELFF
clone size: .; CDR3 length: 18; J gene: TRBJ2-1; D gene: TRBD2; V gene: TRBV27; CDR3 DNA: TGTGCCAGCAGCCAAATTTTAGGCGGGGGAGTCGGCTACAATGAGCAGTTCTTC; CDR3 protein: CASSQILGGGVGYNEQFF
clone size: .; CDR3 length: 16; J gene: TRBJ2-5; D gene: TRBD2; V gene: TRBV5-1; CDR3 DNA: TGCGCCAGCAGCTTGGTACAAAGCGGGGGAGTACAGACCCAGTACTTC; CDR3 protein: CASSLVQSGGVQTQYF
clone size: .; CDR3 length: 13; J gene: TRBJ1-1; D gene: .; V gene: TRBV27; CDR3 DNA: TGTGCCAGCAGTTCCAACCGGGACACTGAAGCTTTCTTT; CDR3 protein: CASSSNRDTEAFF
clone size: once; CDR3 length: 15; J gene: TRBJ1-1; D gene: .; V gene: TRBV7-2; CDR3 DNA: TGTGCCAGCAGCTTAAATCCAGGTTTGAACACTGAAGCTTTCTTT; CDR3 protein: CASSLNPGLNTEAFF
clone size: .; CDR3 length: 18; J gene: TRBJ2-3; D gene: TRBD2; V gene: TRBV5-6; CDR3 DNA: TGTGCCAGCAGCTTGGCACTTTTAGGACTAGCGGCCACAGATACGCAGTATTTT; CDR3 protein: CASSLALLGLAATDTQYF
clone size: .; CDR3 length: 16; J gene: TRBJ2-7; D gene: .; V gene: TRBV16; CDR3 DNA: TGTGCCAGCAGCCAATCCACAGTGGGACCCGCCTACGAGCAGTACTTC; CDR3 protein: CASSQSTVGPAYEQYF
clone size: .; CDR3 length: 19; J gene: TRBJ2-7; D gene: TRBD2; V gene: TRBV7-6; CDR3 DNA: TGTGCCAGCAGCTTAATAAGCGGGCTAGCGGGAGGGCCCCGGTCCGAGCAGTACTTC; CDR3 protein: CASSLISGLAGGPRSEQYF
clone size: .; CDR3 length: 16; J gene: TRBJ2-3; D gene: TRBD2; V gene: TRBV7-2; CDR3 DNA: TGTGCCAGCAGCCTGGGGACTAGCGCTTACACAGATACGCAGTATTTT; CDR3 protein: CASSLGTSAYTDTQYF
clone size: .; CDR3 length: 14; J gene: TRBJ2-7; D gene: .; V gene: TRBV5-4; CDR3 DNA: TGTGCCAGCAGCACCGAAAGTGGGTCCTACGAGCAGTACTTC; CDR3 protein: CASSTESGSYEQYF
clone size: .; CDR3 length: 15; J gene: TRBJ2-1; D gene: .; V gene: TRBV5-4; CDR3 DNA: TGTGCCAGCGCCGCCACTGGGGAGTGGGACAATGAGCAGTTCTTC; CDR3 protein: CASAATGEWDNEQFF
clone size: .; CDR3 length: 16; J gene: TRBJ2-7; D gene: TRBD1; V gene: TRBV27; CDR3 DNA: TGTGCCAGCAGTTTAAAGGGTGGACAGGGGTTGGGCGAGCAGTACTTC; CDR3 protein: CASSLKGGQGLGEQYF
clone size: .; CDR3 length: 14; J gene: TRBJ2-7; D gene: TRBD2; V gene: TRBV7-9; CDR3 DNA: TGTGCCAGCAGCTTAGTAACCGGGGGGGACGAGCAGTACTTC; CDR3 protein: CASSLVTGGDEQYF
clone size: .; CDR3 length: 13; J gene: TRBJ2-7; D gene: .; V gene: TRBV7-3; CDR3 DNA: TGTGCCAGCAGCTTAATTCCAGGGAACGAGCAGTACTTC; CDR3 protein: CASSLIPGNEQYF
clone size: .; CDR3 length: 15; J gene: TRBJ2-1; D gene: .; V gene: TRBV6-1; CDR3 DNA: TGTGCCAGCAGTGACCCCGCGACAGGTTACAATGAGCAGTTCTTC; CDR3 protein: CASSDPATGYNEQFF
clone size: .; CDR3 length: 13; J gene: TRBJ2-5; D gene: TRBD2; V gene: TRBV2; CDR3 DNA: TGTGCCAGCAGTGGGGAGGGCCGAGAGACCCAGTACTTC; CDR3 protein: CASSGEGRETQYF
clone size: once; CDR3 length: 16; J gene: TRBJ2-1; D gene: TRBD2; V gene: TRBV9; CDR3 DNA: TGTGCCAGCAGCGTAAAGCGGGAGAATCCCTACAATGAGCAGTTCTTC; CDR3 protein: CASSVKRENPYNEQFF
clone size: .; CDR3 length: 15; J gene: TRBJ2-7; D gene: .; V gene: TRBV28; CDR3 DNA: TGTGCCAGCAGTTTCCCCCCGGACAGCGACTACGAGCAGTACTTC; CDR3 protein: CASSFPPDSDYEQYF
clone size: .; CDR3 length: 14; J gene: TRBJ2-7; D gene: TRBD1; V gene: TRBV6-1; CDR3 DNA: TGTGCCAGCAGTACCGGGACAGGGCTCGACGAGCAGTACTTC; CDR3 protein: CASSTGTGLDEQYF
clone size: .; CDR3 length: 14; J gene: TRBJ2-7; D gene: TRBD1; V gene: TRBV6-1; CDR3 DNA: TGTGCCAGCAGTGCAGGGACAGGGTCCTACGAGCAGTACTTC; CDR3 protein: CASSAGTGSYEQYF
clone size: .; CDR3 length: 19; J gene: TRBJ2-2; D gene: TRBD2; V gene: TRBV11-3; CDR3 DNA: TGTGCCAGCAGCTTCGGACTAGCGGACTCCGAGAGTGACACCGGGGAGCTGTTTTTT; CDR3 protein: CASSFGLADSESDTGELFF
clone size: .; CDR3 length: 12; J gene: TRBJ2-7; D gene: .; V gene: TRBV27; CDR3 DNA: TGTGCCAGCGGGAACTCTAGGTACGAGCAGTACTTC; CDR3 protein: CASGNSRYEQYF
clone size: .; CDR3 length: 15; J gene: TRBJ2-7; D gene: .; V gene: TRBV13; CDR3 DNA: TGTGCCAGCAGCCCACCCCAGGGAGGTTCCTACGAGCAGTACTTC; CDR3 protein: CASSPPQGGSYEQYF
clone size: .; CDR3 length: 15; J gene: TRBJ2-1; D gene: .; V gene: TRBV7-9; CDR3 DNA: TGTGCCAGCAGCTTAGCACTAGCTGGGGGCAATGAGCAGTTCTTC; CDR3 protein: CASSLALAGGNEQFF
clone size: .; CDR3 length: 17; J gene: TRBJ2-6; D gene: .; V gene: TRBV5-6; CDR3 DNA: TGTGCCAGCAGCTTGGGCGACAGCTGGGACGGGGCCAACGTCCTGACTTTC; CDR3 protein: CASSLGDSWDGANVLTF